The entry below describes one TCR beta chain. Its antigen is unidentified. Naive CD8 cells lacked CD45RO, underwent positive selection for CCR7 and left out terminally differentiated effector memory CD45RA+ cells. This sample stems from a study of shared clonotypes between healthy human individuals. General study results and limits: Rarefaction exposed incomplete sorted-subset sequencing despite large depth.

Sequenced by immunoSEQ multiplex PCR; TCRdb stores in-frame clones only, minus some. The sample carries about 2.2 million clones, about 93% recorded once. This CDR3 has 14 residues. After removal of 4 bases from V and 2 bases from J, the junction contained 3 bases not matched to a gene. This clonotype was sampled from a man aged 18-30 years in good health. Some clones in this sample may be carry-over from other donors' samples. The specimen sequenced was naive CD8+ T cells from PBMCs. The chain couples TRBV23-1 to TRBJ2-5, with TRBD1 matching 8 bases. TRBV23-1 is assigned to the ORF class and has an uncertain function. The CDR3 reads CASSLDRAQETQYF. The CDR3 nucleotides are TGCGCCAGCAGTCTGGACAGGGCTCAAGAGACCCAGTACTTC.